Listed below are T cell receptor beta chains from one sample, sequenced in a study of T cells in Graves' hyperthyroidism and ophthalmopathy. A single record per CDR3 protein comes from TCRdb applying MiXCR to the multiplex PCR reads. The sample shows hundreds of thousands of distinct CDR3 sequences, roughly a sixth of them seen only once. The sequencing sample was made of blood. The source of these receptors is a young woman with Graves' hyperthyroidism. CDR3s include the opening cysteine and the closing phenylalanine or tryptophan. D genes are given only for firm matches. Clone sizes are given selectively: once, few, many, or a class where the clone is expanded.

>many|-|TRBJ2-5|TRBV2
CASSEGWAGVQETQYF
TGTGCCAGCAGTGAAGGTTGGGCAGGGGTACAAGAGACCCAGTACTTC
>-|TRBD1|TRBJ1-6|TRBV5-1
CASSAGTGFGNSPLHF
TGCGCCAGCAGCGCGGGGACAGGGTTCGGGAATTCACCCCTCCACTTT
>many|-|TRBJ1-5|TRBV20-1
CSARGQGNQPQHF
TGCAGTGCTAGAGGACAGGGCAATCAGCCCCAGCATTTT
>many|-|TRBJ2-1|TRBV20-1
CSAWATNEQFF
TGCAGTGCCTGGGCGACAAATGAGCAGTTCTTC
>many|-|TRBJ2-1|TRBV13
CASISLTNGTKYNEQFF
TGTGCCAGCATCAGTCTAACTAACGGGACAAAGTACAATGAGCAGTTCTTC
>-|-|TRBJ2-2|TRBV12-3/TRBV12-4
CASSFKLGGSGELFF
TGTGCCAGCAGTTTTAAGCTAGGGGGATCCGGGGAGCTGTTTTTT
>many|-|TRBJ1-4|TRBV7-2
CASSSYTGRSEKLFF
TGTGCCAGCAGCTCCTACACAGGGAGGAGTGAAAAACTGTTTTTT
>many|-|TRBJ1-1|TRBV6-1
CASSTMNTEAFF
TGTGCCAGCAGTACAATGAACACTGAAGCTTTCTTT
>-|TRBD1|TRBJ1-2|TRBV20-1
CSARGTGGLTDGYTF
TGCAGTGCTAGGGGGACAGGGGGCCTGACAGATGGCTACACCTTC
>many|-|TRBJ2-1|TRBV11-3
CASSLEWGSSYNEQFF
TGTGCCAGCAGCTTAGAATGGGGAAGCTCCTACAATGAGCAGTTCTTC
>few|TRBD1|TRBJ1-1|TRBV5-1
CASSSYTRGRTEAFF
TGCGCCAGCAGCTCTTACACCAGGGGGAGGACTGAAGCTTTCTTT
>-|-|TRBJ1-6|TRBV6-6
CASSYQSSYNSPLHF
TGTGCCAGCAGTTACCAGAGCTCCTATAATTCACCCCTCCACTTT
>many|TRBD1|TRBJ1-2|TRBV20-1
CSARQPWTGGYGYTF
TGCAGTGCTAGGCAACCCTGGACAGGGGGTTATGGCTACACCTTC
>many|TRBD2|TRBJ2-1|TRBV7-2
CASSARTSGRRRPYNEQFF
TGTGCCAGCAGCGCACGGACTAGCGGGAGACGTCGACCCTACAATGAGCAGTTCTTC
>-|TRBD1|TRBJ1-4|TRBV7-6
CASRRQGEEKLFF
TGTGCCAGCAGGAGACAGGGGGAAGAAAAACTGTTTTTT
>many|TRBD1|TRBJ1-6|TRBV12-3/TRBV12-4
CASSSQGVGNSPLHF
TGTGCCAGCAGTAGCCAGGGGGTGGGTAATTCACCCCTCCACTTT
>few|TRBD2|TRBJ2-3|TRBV4-3
CASSKLAGVIDTQYF
TGCGCCAGCAGCAAACTAGCGGGGGTTATAGATACGCAGTATTTT
>many|-|TRBJ2-2|TRBV3-1
CASSQVTPATGELFF
TGTGCCAGCAGCCAAGTTACACCGGCCACCGGGGAGCTGTTTTTT
>many|TRBD2|TRBJ2-7|TRBV20-1
CSATPGLAAYEQYF
TGCAGTGCTACCCCGGGACTAGCGGCCTACGAGCAGTACTTC
>once|TRBD1|TRBJ1-1|TRBV11-2
CASSQDGQGSTTEAFF
TGCGCCAGCAGCCAAGACGGACAGGGGTCAACCACTGAAGCTTTCTTT
>many|-|TRBJ2-7|TRBV12-3/TRBV12-4
CASSKDHRPYEQYF
TGTGCCAGCAGTAAAGACCATCGGCCCTACGAGCAGTACTTC
>-|-|TRBJ2-6|TRBV12-3/TRBV12-4
CASSFFPSGANVLTF
TGTGCCAGCAGTTTTTTTCCTTCTGGGGCCAACGTCCTGACTTTC
>few|-|TRBJ1-5|TRBV7-2
CASRKQGNQPQHF
TGTGCCAGCAGAAAACAGGGAAATCAGCCCCAGCATTTT
>many|-|TRBJ1-1|TRBV9
CASSVPPLEEAFF
TGTGCCAGCAGCGTTCCGCCACTGGAGGAAGCTTTCTTT
>-|TRBD1|TRBJ1-4|TRBV5-1
CASSLTRTGNEKLFF
TGCGCCAGCAGCTTGACCAGGACAGGGAATGAAAAACTGTTTTTT
>many|-|TRBJ2-5|TRBV20-1
CSARDLGRVQVQTQYF
TGCAGTGCTAGAGATCTAGGTCGGGTCCAAGTTCAGACCCAGTACTTC
>-|-|TRBJ2-1|TRBV6-2/TRBV6-3
CASSYGNMGSEQFF
TGTGCCAGCAGTTACGGGAATATGGGGAGTGAGCAGTTCTTC
>few|-|TRBJ2-1|TRBV7-3
CASSYGGVTYEQFF
TGTGCCAGCAGCTACGGTGGGGTGACCTACGAGCAGTTCTTC
>many|-|TRBJ2-5|TRBV12-3/TRBV12-4
CASSLFMVAGAGRQETQYF
TGTGCCAGCAGTTTATTTATGGTTGCCGGGGCTGGGCGCCAAGAGACCCAGTACTTC
>few|TRBD1|TRBJ2-7|TRBV5-1
CASSLQQNRDRGGYEQYF
TGCGCCAGCAGCCTACAACAAAACCGGGACAGGGGAGGGTACGAGCAGTACTTC
>many|TRBD1|TRBJ2-7|TRBV12-3/TRBV12-4
CASRQGQGEQYF
TGTGCCAGCAGGCAGGGACAGGGCGAGCAGTACTTC
>few|TRBD1|TRBJ1-2|TRBV9
CASSATTGTYGYTF
TGTGCCAGCAGCGCGACGACAGGGACCTATGGCTACACCTTC
>few|-|TRBJ2-2|TRBV6-1
CASSTLPPASLGGELFF
TGTGCCAGCAGTACCCTCCCGCCCGCCTCATTGGGCGGGGAGCTGTTTTTT
>-|TRBD2|TRBJ2-2|TRBV6-6
CASSYPVGLAGVGPVTGELFF
TGTGCCAGCAGTTACCCCGTCGGCCTAGCGGGGGTCGGTCCTGTAACCGGGGAGCTGTTTTTT
>-|-|TRBJ2-3|TRBV7-8
CASSYDSSTDTQYF
TGTGCCAGCAGTTACGACAGTAGCACAGATACGCAGTATTTT
>many|TRBD1|TRBJ1-1|TRBV6-1
CASLWTGLGSRTEAFF
TGTGCCAGCTTGTGGACAGGTTTGGGTTCTCGCACTGAAGCTTTCTTT
>many|-|TRBJ2-7|TRBV28
CASSYEGYEQYF
TGTGCCAGCAGTTACGAGGGCTACGAGCAGTACTTC
>few|-|TRBJ2-1|TRBV5-1
CASSLANLADGLFF
TGCGCCAGCAGCTTGGCTAACTTAGCGGACGGGTTGTTCTTC
>-|TRBD1|TRBJ1-1|TRBV20-1
CSADRGAFF
TGCAGTGCGGACAGGGGGGCTTTCTTT
>many|TRBD1|TRBJ1-1|TRBV20-1
CSAGVGQGNTEAFF
TGCAGTGCTGGAGTTGGACAGGGGAACACTGAAGCTTTCTTT
>many|TRBD2|TRBJ2-1|TRBV7-9
CASSPVIGTSGYYNEQFF
TGTGCCAGCAGCCCCGTTATCGGGACTAGCGGGTACTACAATGAGCAGTTCTTC
>-|-|TRBJ1-2|TRBV29-1
CSARTGSNYGYTF
TGCAGCGCCCGGACGGGCTCTAACTATGGCTACACCTTC
>-|-|TRBJ1-1|TRBV7-9
CASSLAPYSGNTEAFF
TGTGCCAGCAGCTTAGCCCCATATTCAGGGAACACTGAAGCTTTCTTT
>-|TRBD2|TRBJ2-5|TRBV11-2
CASSGLAGGSQETLYF
TGTGCCAGCAGCGGACTGGCGGGGGGGTCCCAAGAGACCCTGTACTTC
>many|-|TRBJ1-3|TRBV2
CASSVFRVPNSGNTIYF
TGTGCCAGCAGTGTATTCAGGGTACCCAACTCTGGAAACACCATATATTTT
>-|TRBD1|TRBJ2-7|TRBV24-1
CATSDLAGQGEVYNEQYF
TGTGCCACCAGTGATTTAGCGGGACAGGGGGAGGTTTACAACGAGCAGTACTTC